This T cell receptor (beta chain) emerged from a study of cytomegalovirus exposure and HLA in healthy donors. On the study more broadly: There were approximately 80 million unique TCRs (from HLA-typed donors) in an early data release.

As regards this clone: Its antigen remains unknown.

Researchers ran the PCR with 60 Vbeta and 13 Jbeta primers. Using immunoSEQ multiplex PCR, the repertoire was profiled, and TCRdb retains in-frame clones only, with some absent. This sample has approximately 170,000 clones; 65% to 70% occur once, and the top ten carry around 4%. General study findings and limits: CMV antigen specificity of three CMV-associated chains was confirmed in vitro.

The sample comprised PBMCs. The receptor's source is a woman aged 18-30 years in good health and CMV-seropositive.

CDR3 nucleotide sequence: TGTGCCAGCTACAAACTCCCATGGGGACAAAATCAGCCCCAGCATTTT. Translating gives CASYKLPWGQNQPQHF. This chain connects TRBV27 to TRBJ1-5; weak D call: TRBD1 (6 bases). CDR3 length equals 16 residues. Germline CDR1 is MNHEY and CDR2 is SMNVEV (reference sequence). With 8 bases removed from V and 4 bases from J, the gap between germline ends came to 21 bases.